This paragraph reports one T cell receptor (beta chain). Its specificity is not known. Unmatched junction bases numbered 3, after V lost 6 bases and J lost 9 bases. From germline, CDR1 is MNHEY and CDR2 SMNVEV (reference sequence). This CDR3 region has 13 residues. This sample is part of a study of OX40 agonist ivuxolimab in advanced cancers. Clones were read by immunoSEQ multiplex PCR, and TCRdb kept only the in-frame ones, dropping some. The sample carries around 23,000 clones, approximately 78% recorded once. Study observations and caveats: Individuals who were partial responders at 0.1-3.0 mg/kg had clonal expansion that ranked among the lowest.

The sequence derives from an adult with an advanced solid tumor such as melanoma, head and neck, liver or kidney cancer. The chain couples TRBV27 to TRBJ1-6; TRBD1 matches at 9 bases. Sample: CD4+ or CD8+ T cells sorted from blood, taken in a trial of the OX40 agonist ivuxolimab. CDR3 in DNA: TGTGCCAGCAGGGGACAGGGTGCTTCACCCCTCCACTTT. Protein sequence: CASRGQGASPLHF.